These 15 T cell receptor beta chains originate from one sample sequenced in a study of blood T cell repertoires in COVID-19. Libraries were prepared by immunoSEQ multiplex PCR; TCRdb keeps only in-frame clonotypes and omits some of them. The sample lists under 200,000 clones, 83% occurring once. The sequencing sample was made of peripheral blood. The receptor set was obtained from a human donor in a cohort sampled during active COVID-19.

J is TRBJ2-3 and V is TRBV7-3, with D possibly matching TRBD1 (6 bases). The V gene lost 5 bases and the J gene lost 3 bases, with 18 bases spanning the gap. Germline CDR1 reads SGHTA; CDR2 reads FQGTGA. This CDR3 has 16 amino acids. The CDR3 spells CASSLGGGLGTDTQYF. The CDR3 DNA is TGTGCCAGCAGCCTAGGTGGGGGCTTGGGGACAGATACGCAGTATTTT. Together with reference TRBV7-3 and TRBJ2-3, the CDR3 gives the full variable domain: GAGVSQTPSNKVTEKGKYVELRCDPISGHTALYWYRQSLGQGPEFLIYFQGTGAADDSGLPNDRFFAVRPEGSVSTLKIQRTERGDSAVYLCASSLGGGLGTDTQYFGPGTRLTVL.

The chain employs TRBV7-8 and TRBJ2-5, with 7 positions matching TRBD2. This CDR3 is built from 13 residues. V was pared by 5 bases and J by 5 bases, with 5 bases of the junction left unmatched. The germline gives CDR1 SGHVS, CDR2 FQNEAQ. The chain's CDR3 is CASSSGLEETQYF. The DNA for the CDR3 is TGTGCCAGCAGCAGCGGACTAGAGGAGACCCAGTACTTC.

The rearrangement joins TRBV12-3 or TRBV12-4 to TRBJ1-4; 9 positions match TRBD1. V lost 6 bases, J lost 7 bases, and 3 bases stayed unmatched. CDR3 length: 13 amino acids. The CDR3 protein is CASSSTGGEKLFF. For the CDR3, the DNA is TGTGCCAGCAGCTCGACAGGGGGTGAAAAACTGTTTTTT.

V usage is TRBV7-9 and J usage is TRBJ1-5; tentatively, D is TRBD1 (6 bases). V lost 0 bases and J lost 0, with 15 bases in between. The CDR3 runs to 18 residues. The germline V gene has CDR1 SEHNR and CDR2 FQNEAQ (reference sequence). The CDR3 is CASSLAGTGTYSNQPQHF. CDR3 in DNA: TGTGCCAGCAGCTTAGCGGGAACAGGGACCTATAGCAATCAGCCCCAGCATTTT.

V usage is TRBV27 and J usage is TRBJ2-3, with 10 bases lining up with TRBD2. Germline assignment: CDR1 MNHEY and CDR2 SMNVEV (reference sequence). The V gene end was trimmed by 5 bases and the J gene end by 4 bases; junction bases not matched to a gene: 9. The CDR3 contains 16 residues. The CDR3 DNA is TGTGCCAGCAGTCCGATTCTAGCGGGGGTATCAGATACGCAGTATTTT. Its protein is CASSPILAGVSDTQYF.

V usage is TRBV2 and J usage is TRBJ2-7; possible D gene TRBD1, 6 bases. This CDR3 has 15 amino acids. Trimming stripped 2 bases from V and 2 bases from J, with 13 bases between. Germline V gene sequence: CDR1 SNHLY, CDR2 FYNNEI. This CDR3 is CASSEFIGTTYEQYF. For the CDR3, the DNA is TGTGCCAGCAGTGAATTTATCGGGACAACCTACGAGCAGTACTTC.

This sequence joins TRBV4-1 and TRBJ2-7; D might be TRBD1 (6 bases). In germline, CDR1 is MGHRA, CDR2 YSYEKL. V was cut by 3 bases and J by 3 bases, with 15 bases left in between. This CDR3 region has 15 residues. The CDR3 DNA reads as TGCGCCAGCAGCCAGACCCGGGACACGTTCTACGAGCAGTACTTC. It is translated as CASSQTRDTFYEQYF.

The V gene is TRBV5-4, the J gene TRBJ2-7; 14 nucleotides match TRBD2. V lost 5 bases to trimming and J lost 2 bases; unmatched junction nucleotides: 6. Germline V gives CDR1 SGHNT, CDR2 YYREEE (reference sequence). This CDR3 spans 16 amino acids. The CDR3 sequence: CASSATGLAGAYEQYF. The CDR3 DNA reads as TGTGCCAGCAGTGCTACGGGACTAGCGGGGGCCTACGAGCAGTACTTC.

The V gene is TRBV19, the J gene TRBJ1-2, with 10 bases identical to TRBD1. The CDR3 is 12 amino acids. The ends lost 4 bases at V and 7 bases at J; junction bases unmatched: 0. Germline V gives CDR1 LNHDA, CDR2 SQIVND (reference sequence). The DNA of the CDR3 is TGTGCCAGTAGTAGGGACAGGGGTGGCTACACCTTC. This encodes CASSRDRGGYTF.

This clone was picked up one time. This chain joins TRBV3-1 (or the pseudogene TRBV3-2) and TRBJ2-1; D not resolved. CDR1 and CDR2 (germline): LGHDT, YNNKEL (reference sequence). CDR3 size: 15 residues. V was pared by 5 bases and J by 0 bases, with 11 bases between. CDR3 in amino acids: CASSANFGSYNEQFF. The CDR3 coding sequence is TGTGCCAGCAGCGCCAACTTTGGCTCCTACAATGAGCAGTTCTTC.

The rearrangement links TRBV6-2 or TRBV6-3 to TRBJ2-1, with TRBD2 matching 11 bases. V lost 0 bases, J lost 0 bases, and 13 bases stayed unmatched. The V gene's germline CDR1 is MNHEY and CDR2 SVGEGT. The CDR3 runs to 21 residues. CDR3: CASSYSPPGLAAASSYNEQFF. As DNA, the CDR3 is TGTGCCAGCAGTTACTCACCCCCGGGACTAGCGGCCGCGAGCTCCTACAATGAGCAGTTCTTC.

J is TRBJ1-1 and V is TRBV6-5; D may be TRBD1 (6 bases). Trimming removed 2 bases from V and 0 bases from J, with 7 bases in between. CDR1 and CDR2 (germline): MNHEY, SVGAGI. This CDR3 has 14 amino acids. CDR3 DNA: TGTGCCAGCAGTTACGGACAGCTGAACACTGAAGCTTTCTTT. Its translation is CASSYGQLNTEAFF.

The chain couples TRBV2 to TRBJ2-7; 8 bases align to TRBD1. This CDR3 is built from 15 residues. The germline V gene has CDR1 SNHLY and CDR2 FYNNEI. The V segment lost 2 bases and the J segment 5 bases; nucleotides outside the gene matches: 8. CDR3: CASSEQSRGPHEQYF. The CDR3 nucleotides are TGTGCCAGCAGTGAACAGAGCAGGGGGCCACACGAGCAGTACTTC.

The V gene is TRBV5-1, the J gene TRBJ2-7, with 11 nucleotides matching TRBD2. Germline-derived CDR1 and CDR2 are SGHRS and YFSETQ. The length of the CDR3 is 15 residues. Trimming took 3 bases from V and 5 from J; bases not matched to a gene: 7. The DNA of the CDR3 is TGCGCCAGCAGCTCTCCGGGACTAGCGGTCGACGAGCAGTACTTC. It codes for CASSSPGLAVDEQYF.

The rearrangement joins TRBV5-1 to TRBJ2-2; 8 bases match TRBD2. The J segment lost 0 bases and the V segment lost 4 bases, leaving 8 bases of the junction unmatched. The CDR3 length is 17 residues. The germline V gene encodes CDR1 SGHRS and CDR2 YFSETQ. CDR3 sequence reads: CASSLPAGASNTGELFF. The DNA for the CDR3 is TGCGCCAGCAGCCTGCCAGCGGGGGCCTCGAACACCGGGGAGCTGTTTTTT. Filled out from reference TRBV5-1 and TRBJ2-2, the complete variable domain reads KAGVTQTPRYLIKTRGQQVTLSCSPISGHRSVSWYQQTPGQGLQFLFEYFSETQRNKGNFPGRFSGRQFSNSRSEMNVSTLELGDSALYLCASSLPAGASNTGELFFGEGSRLTVL.